The 5 T cell receptor beta chains below come from one sample, sequenced in a study of T cell repertoires in cytomegalovirus infection. TCRdb re-called the reads with MiXCR, one entry per CDR3 protein. Among more than 150,000 distinct CDR3 sequences listed, roughly 27% were seen once. The sequenced material came from PBMCs. The source of these receptors is a human donor in good health (CMV status not recorded). Some clones in this sample may be carry-over from other donors' samples.

This chain links TRBV6-1 with TRBJ1-1; no reliable D call. With 8 bases removed from V and 6 bases from J, the gap between germline ends came to 10 bases. The length of the CDR3 is 11 residues. From germline, CDR1 is MNHNS and CDR2 SASEGT. CDR3 region: CASFPRAEAFF. The CDR3 nucleotides read TGTGCCAGCTTCCCGAGAGCTGAAGCTTTCTTT.

This clonotype appeared a few times. The genes are TRBV14 and TRBJ1-5; D unclear. V was trimmed by 1 base and J by 5 bases, leaving 6 bases between them. This CDR3 has 13 residues. The germline V gene encodes CDR1 SGHDN and CDR2 FVKESK. The CDR3: CASSQGRYQPQHF. CDR3 DNA sequence: TGTGCCAGCAGCCAAGGTAGATATCAGCCCCAGCATTTT.

The chain couples TRBV15 to TRBJ2-7; no clear D. Trimming left V 0 bases short and J 1 base short, with 10 bases between. From germline, CDR1 is LNHNV and CDR2 YYDKDF (reference sequence). The CDR3 length is 15 residues. The CDR3 region has the DNA TGTGCCACCAGCAGAGAGGTTCTCTCTTCCTACGAGCAGTACTTC. Encoded protein: CATSREVLSSYEQYF.

This clonotype was counted a few times. The chain links TRBV20-1 to TRBJ2-7; 7 positions match TRBD2. V shed 1 base and J 4 bases; nucleotides not matched to a gene: 4. The CDR3 runs 13 residues. Looked up from germline, CDR1 is DFQATT and CDR2 is SNEGSKA (reference sequence). CDR3 sequence reads: CSARGRGFYEQYF. The CDR3 nucleotides are TGCAGTGCTAGAGGGCGGGGGTTTTACGAGCAGTACTTC.

The chain recombines TRBV2 with TRBJ1-1, with D perhaps matching TRBD1 (6 bases). V was trimmed by 5 bases and J by 6 bases, leaving 22 bases between them. This CDR3 spans 16 amino acids. CDR1 and CDR2 (germline): SNHLY, FYNNEI. CDR3 coding DNA: TGTGCCAGCAGTTATCAAATTTCGGGACAAGACGCTGAAGCTTTCTTT. It yields the protein CASSYQISGQDAEAFF.